One sample yielded the 21 T cell receptor beta chains listed below, sequenced in a study of blood T cell repertoires in COVID-19. The protocol was immunoSEQ multiplex PCR, while the TCRdb copy is restricted to in-frame clones and leaves out a portion. Of under 45,000 clones listed, 75% to 90% are singletons. Sequencing input: peripheral blood. These receptors all stem from a man between 60 and 75 years old with active COVID-19.

CDR3 residues: CASSAPGQRGYNEQFF. CDR3 nucleotide sequence: TGTGCCAGCAGCGCGCCCGGACAGAGGGGTTACAATGAGCAGTTCTTC. V is TRBV5-4 and J is TRBJ2-1, with D maybe TRBD1 (6 bases). CDR1 is SGHNT and CDR2 is YYREEE in the germline V gene (reference sequence). Trimming removed 4 bases at V and 4 bases at J, with 18 bases between. The CDR3 covers 16 residues.

A few counts support this clone. This sequence joins TRBV9 and TRBJ2-1, with 12 bases fitting TRBD2. V shed 0 bases and J 3 bases; nucleotides not matched to a gene: 4. This CDR3 has 17 amino acids. From germline, CDR1 is SGDLS and CDR2 YYNGEE. In DNA form, the CDR3 reads TGTGCCAGCAGCGTAGGGTGGACTAGCGGGGACTACAATGAGCAGTTCTTC. This gives the protein CASSVGWTSGDYNEQFF.

V gene TRBV4-1 combines with J gene TRBJ1-5, with TRBD1 matching over 8 bases. With 4 bases clipped from V and 5 bases from J, the junction kept 19 bases outside the gene matches. From germline, CDR1 is MGHRA and CDR2 YSYEKL. The CDR3 is 19 amino acids. The CDR3 sequence: CASSRSVLQGGGFDQPQHF. CDR3 DNA sequence: TGCGCCAGCAGCCGATCGGTATTACAGGGGGGAGGGTTCGATCAGCCCCAGCATTTT.

The chain has TRBV3-1 (or the pseudogene TRBV3-2) and TRBJ2-7, with no clear D. Germline values: CDR1 LGHDT, CDR2 YNNKEL (reference sequence). V lost 1 base, J lost 2 bases, and 9 bases lay in between. The CDR3 loop spans 14 amino acids. CDR3 bases: TGTGCCAGCAGCCAAGGAGATCTCACCTACGAGCAGTACTTC. This codes for CASSQGDLTYEQYF.

The chain recombines TRBV30 with TRBJ1-1; possible D gene TRBD1, 6 bases. The germline V gene has CDR1 GTSNPN and CDR2 SVGIG (reference sequence). Trimming pared 6 bases from V and 4 bases from J, leaving 9 bases between. The CDR3 loop spans 11 amino acids. The CDR3 is CACLQGTEAFF. CDR3 sequence (DNA): TGTGCCTGCCTACAGGGCACTGAAGCTTTCTTT.

This clone is a singleton in its sample. An end of the junction does not agree with germline; a read error may underlie this. V usage is TRBV7-2 and J usage is TRBJ2-2; 7 bases agree with TRBD2. Germline CDR1 reads SGHTA; CDR2 reads FQGNSA. The CDR3 loop spans 13 amino acids. CDR3 DNA sequence: TGTGCCAGCAGCCTAGCGGCAGCCGGGGAGCTGTTTTTT. The encoded protein is CASSLAAAGELFF.

The V call is TRBV20-1, the J call TRBJ2-7; no definite D call. CDR3 length equals 11 residues. Germline-derived CDR1 and CDR2 are DFQATT and SNEGSKA (reference sequence). Deletions cut 5 bases from V and 0 bases from J, with 5 bases between. CDR3 nucleotides: TGCAGTGCTCTAGACTCCTACGAGCAGTACTTC. It is translated as CSALDSYEQYF.

The CDR3 nucleotides read TGTGCCAGCAGTTTTCACAGGGCCTACGAGCAGTACTTC. It encodes CASSFHRAYEQYF. This chain connects TRBV28 to TRBJ2-7; possible D gene TRBD1, 6 bases. The CDR3 is 13 residues long. CDR1 is MDHEN and CDR2 is SYDVKM in the germline V gene. Trimming stripped 3 bases from V and 2 bases from J, with 8 bases between.

The chain links TRBV14 to TRBJ1-4; TRBD1 matches at 9 bases. Germline values: CDR1 SGHDN, CDR2 FVKESK. This CDR3 spans 17 amino acids. J gave up 5 bases and V 0 bases, and 7 bases lay outside the gene matches. Written as DNA, the CDR3 is TGTGCCAGCAGCCAAGAGGTCTTCGGGACAGGGAATGAAAAACTGTTTTTT. Protein: CASSQEVFGTGNEKLFF.

The V and J genes are TRBV2 and TRBJ2-7; tentatively, D is TRBD1 (6 bases). The CDR3 totals 18 residues. Trimming cost V 1 base and J 2 bases, with 21 bases left between them. Germline V lookup: CDR1 SNHLY, CDR2 FYNNEI. CDR3 nucleotides: TGTGCCAGCAGTGAAGGCATCCCCGGACAGCTTAGGGCCTACGAGCAGTACTTC. This encodes CASSEGIPGQLRAYEQYF.

V gene TRBV18 combines with J gene TRBJ2-5; weak D call: TRBD1 (6 bases). The germline CDR1 and CDR2 sequences are KGHSH and LQKENI. This CDR3 region has 15 residues. V lost 0 bases, J lost 5 bases, and 13 bases lay in between. The CDR3 here is CASSPPGAVRETQYF. The CDR3 nucleotides read TGTGCCAGCTCACCACCGGGGGCAGTACGGGAGACCCAGTACTTC.

The CDR3 reads CASSYSGLGQGQEELFF. The CDR3, as DNA: TGTGCCAGCAGTTACTCCGGCCTTGGGCAGGGTCAGGAGGAGCTGTTTTTT. The chain links TRBV6-2 or TRBV6-3 to TRBJ2-2, with TRBD1 as a possible D gene (5 bases). The CDR3 totals 17 residues. Trimming removed 0 bases from V and 10 bases from J, with 21 bases in between. Germline V gives CDR1 MNHEY, CDR2 SVGEGT.

CDR3 loop: CASSLREGVQPQHF. CDR3 bases: TGTGCCAGCAGCTTGAGGGAGGGGGTTCAGCCCCAGCATTTT. The rearrangement joins TRBV7-2 to TRBJ1-5; possible D gene TRBD1, 6 bases. From germline, CDR1 is SGHTA and CDR2 FQGNSA. Trimming took off 3 bases at V and 6 bases at J, with 12 bases between the two ends. The CDR3 extends over 14 amino acids.

This chain joins TRBV6-2 or TRBV6-3 and TRBJ2-4, with D possibly TRBD2 on 6 matching bases. CDR3 size: 11 residues. V was trimmed by 5 bases and J by 8 bases, leaving 7 bases between them. Germline CDR1 and CDR2: MNHEY and SVGEGT. The CDR3 DNA reads as TGTGCCAGCAGTCCGGGGGACATTCAGTACTTC. Protein sequence: CASSPGDIQYF.

The chain carries TRBV10-2 and TRBJ2-7; 13 bases align to TRBD2. Germline CDR1 is WSHSY and CDR2 is SAAADI. V was clipped by 6 bases and J by 0 bases; unmatched bases: 5. The CDR3 consists of 16 residues. CDR3 DNA: TGCGCCAGCAGCCGCGGACTAGCGGGGGTCTCCTACGAGCAGTACTTC. Protein sequence: CASSRGLAGVSYEQYF.

This rearrangement joins TRBV19 to TRBJ1-5, with TRBD1 matching over 8 bases. V dropped 1 base and J dropped 2; count of bases not matched to a gene: 7. CDR3 size: 17 residues. The germline V gene has CDR1 LNHDA and CDR2 SQIVND (reference sequence). The CDR3 loop reads CASSIGASGGGNQPQHF. DNA for the CDR3: TGTGCCAGTAGTATAGGGGCCTCAGGGGGCGGCAATCAGCCCCAGCATTTT. Supplemented by reference TRBV19 and TRBJ1-5, the full variable domain reads DGGITQSPKYLFRKEGQNVTLSCEQNLNHDAMYWYRQDPGQGLRLIYYSQIVNDFQKGDIAEGYSVSREKKESFPLTVTSAQKNPTAFYLCASSIGASGGGNQPQHFGDGTRLSIL.

The chain combines TRBV5-6 with TRBJ2-7; 8 bases are shared with TRBD1. The J segment lost 6 bases and the V segment lost 7 bases, leaving 9 bases of the junction unmatched. CDR1 and CDR2 from the germline V gene are SGHDT and YYEEEE. This CDR3 is built from 13 residues. The CDR3 protein is CASYPTGAVEQYF. CDR3 DNA: TGTGCCAGCTATCCGACAGGGGCGGTCGAGCAGTACTTC.

The genes are TRBV3-1 (or the pseudogene TRBV3-2) and TRBJ2-3; TRBD2 agrees at 10 bases. Germline V lookup: CDR1 LGHDT, CDR2 YNNKEL (reference sequence). The CDR3 sequence is 16 residues long. J gave up 2 bases and V 1 base, and 3 bases lay outside the gene matches. CDR3 in DNA: TGTGCCAGCAGCCAAGGGCTAGCGGGAGCCACAGATACGCAGTATTTT. It translates to CASSQGLAGATDTQYF.

The DNA of the CDR3 is TGTGCCAGCAGCTCGGACTATAGCACAGATACGCAGTATTTT. It specifies CASSSDYSTDTQYF. V and J are TRBV5-4 and TRBJ2-3, with a possible D match to TRBD2 (6 bases). The V and J ends lost 3 bases and 0 bases respectively, with 8 bases between them. This CDR3 is 14 amino acids long. The V gene's germline CDR1 is SGHNT and CDR2 YYREEE (reference sequence). Using reference TRBV5-4 and TRBJ2-3 for the parts outside the CDR3, the full variable domain is ETGVTQSPTHLIKTRGQQVTLRCSSQSGHNTVSWYQQALGQGPQFIFQYYREEENGRGNFPPRFSGLQFPNYSSELNVNALELDDSALYLCASSSDYSTDTQYFGPGTRLTVL.

V and J are TRBV18 and TRBJ2-1; D unclear. From germline, CDR1 is KGHSH and CDR2 LQKENI. The CDR3 sequence is 13 residues long. Trimming shortened V by 1 base and J by 5 bases, and 6 bases separated the two germline ends. Here the CDR3 DNA reads TGTGCCAGCTCACCACATGAGAACAATGAGCAGTTCTTC. This gives the protein CASSPHENNEQFF.

The chain is built from TRBV5-4 and TRBJ2-5, with 7 bases aligning to TRBD1. In germline, CDR1 is SGHNT, CDR2 YYREEE (reference sequence). The CDR3 runs 14 residues. With 2 bases clipped from V and 2 bases from J, the junction kept 3 bases outside the gene matches. CDR3 bases: TGTGCCAGCAGCTTCGGACAGGCACAAGAGACCCAGTACTTC. This translates into CASSFGQAQETQYF.